Below, 28 T cell receptor beta chains from the same sample are listed, as sequenced in a study of OX40 agonist ivuxolimab in advanced cancers. The data were produced by immunoSEQ multiplex PCR, yet TCRdb's version contains in-frame clones alone and is incomplete. The repertoire has about 43,000 clones, around 94% of them found once; the top ten carry approximately 9.9%. Sequenced material: CD4+ or CD8+ T cells sorted from blood, taken in a trial of the OX40 agonist ivuxolimab. The receptor source for this set is an adult with an advanced solid tumor such as melanoma, head and neck, liver or kidney cancer.

The rearrangement joins TRBV9 to TRBJ2-2; 7 bases are a match to TRBD2. The CDR3 is made up of 19 amino acids. J gave up 2 bases and V 4 bases, and 17 bases lay outside the gene matches. CDR1 and CDR2 (germline): SGDLS, YYNGEE. The CDR3 is CASSPYLTRSGDNTGELFF. CDR3 coding DNA: TGTGCCAGCAGCCCATACCTTACACGGAGCGGGGACAACACCGGGGAGCTGTTTTTT. Filled out from reference TRBV9 and TRBJ2-2, the complete variable domain reads DSGVTQTPKHLITATGQRVTLRCSPRSGDLSVYWYQQSLDQGLQFLIQYYNGEERAKGNILERFSAQQFPDLHSELNLSSLELGDSALYFCASSPYLTRSGDNTGELFFGEGSRLTVL.

This clone was counted a few times. The chain couples TRBV11-2 to TRBJ2-7; 7 bases align to TRBD2. J was trimmed by 0 bases and V by 2 bases; bases with no gene match: 4. This CDR3 is built from 15 residues. Germline V gene lookup returns CDR1 SGHAT and CDR2 FQNNGV. The CDR3 nucleotides are TGTGCCAGCAGCTTATCGCTAGCGGCCTCCTACGAGCAGTACTTC. Protein product: CASSLSLAASYEQYF. Variable domain in full (rest from reference TRBV11-2 and TRBJ2-7): EAGVAQSPRYKIIEKRQSVAFWCNPISGHATLYWYQQILGQGPKLLIQFQNNGVVDDSQLPKDRFSAERLKGVDSTLKIQPAKLEDSAVYLCASSLSLAASYEQYFGPGTRLTVT.

The chain recombines TRBV28 with TRBJ2-1; weak D call: TRBD1 (5 bases). Germline V gene lookup returns CDR1 MDHEN and CDR2 SYDVKM. The length of the CDR3 is 15 residues. V shed 3 bases and J shed 3 bases, with 12 bases lying between them. The DNA of the CDR3 is TGTGCCAGCAGTTTCCCGGACACCGTCTACAATGAGCAGTTCTTC. This encodes CASSFPDTVYNEQFF.

The chain recombines TRBV7-8 with TRBJ2-5; 7 bases fit TRBD1. V was pared by 2 bases and J by 4 bases, with 4 bases of the junction left unmatched. This CDR3 is 14 amino acids long. The germline V gene has CDR1 SGHVS and CDR2 FQNEAQ. CDR3 sequence reads: CASSLTRTGETQYF. CDR3 in DNA: TGTGCCAGCAGCTTAACCCGGACAGGAGAGACCCAGTACTTC.

This chain links TRBV5-1 with TRBJ2-7; D call uncertain. The CDR3 length is 14 residues. CDR1 is SGHRS and CDR2 is YFSETQ in the germline V gene. Trimming left V 1 base short and J 0 bases short, with 8 bases between. The CDR3, as DNA: TGCGCCAGCAGCTTGAGTCAGAGCTCCTACGAGCAGTACTTC. It yields the protein CASSLSQSSYEQYF. Combining the CDR3 with reference TRBV5-1 and TRBJ2-7 gives the whole variable domain KAGVTQTPRYLIKTRGQQVTLSCSPISGHRSVSWYQQTPGQGLQFLFEYFSETQRNKGNFPGRFSGRQFSNSRSEMNVSTLELGDSALYLCASSLSQSSYEQYFGPGTRLTVT.

This rearrangement joins TRBV7-9 to TRBJ2-7; tentative D call: TRBD1 (6 bases). The CDR3 extends over 13 amino acids. V was trimmed by 0 bases and J by 5 bases, leaving 8 bases between them. Germline CDR1 and CDR2: SEHNR and FQNEAQ (reference sequence). CDR3 sequence (DNA): TGTGCCAGCAGCTTAGCTGGGGGCCACGAGCAGTACTTC. As protein: CASSLAGGHEQYF.

The chain is built from TRBV7-9 and TRBJ1-1; D perhaps matches TRBD1 (5 bases). In germline, CDR1 is SEHNR, CDR2 FQNEAQ (reference sequence). The V end was cut by 5 bases, the J end by 0 bases, with 13 bases between. CDR3 size: 15 residues. The CDR3 DNA reads TGTGCCAGCAGCAGACCCGGGGGGATGAACACTGAAGCTTTCTTT. This encodes CASSRPGGMNTEAFF.

The rearrangement links TRBV5-4 to TRBJ2-3; D unclear. V dropped 4 bases and J dropped 0 bases, with 3 bases sitting between them. The germline V gene has CDR1 SGHNT and CDR2 YYREEE (reference sequence). The length of the CDR3 is 12 residues. The CDR3 region has the DNA TGTGCCAGCAGCCCCAGCACAGATACGCAGTATTTT. Its protein is CASSPSTDTQYF.

The V and J genes are TRBV6-4 and TRBJ2-1; 13 nucleotides line up with TRBD2. Germline V gives CDR1 MRHNA, CDR2 SNTAGT. Germline trimming cut 4 bases from V and 7 bases from J; bases unmatched to any gene: 4. The CDR3 is 15 amino acids. The CDR3 loop reads CASSVTSGRWNEQFF. Written as DNA, the CDR3 is TGTGCCAGCAGTGTGACTAGCGGGAGGTGGAATGAGCAGTTCTTC.

A single count supports this clone. J is TRBJ2-7 and V is TRBV19; tentatively, D is TRBD2 (6 bases). Trimming removed 6 bases at V and 2 bases at J, with 14 bases between. Germline values: CDR1 LNHDA, CDR2 SQIVND (reference sequence). This CDR3 comprises 14 residues. The CDR3 nucleotides are TGTGCCAGTAGCCCTTTCGGAGGGCCCTACGAGCAGTACTTC. This sequence encodes CASSPFGGPYEQYF.

This clone was counted a single time. The V gene is TRBV27, the J gene TRBJ2-1; tentatively, D is TRBD2 (6 bases). CDR3 length equals 15 residues. V was clipped by 4 bases and J by 9 bases, with 19 bases between them. CDR1 is MNHEY, CDR2 SMNVEV, per germline (reference sequence). As DNA, the CDR3 is TGTGCCAGCAGTTCTCGGGACTTCTGGTATGGTGAGCAGTTCTTC. Translated, it gives CASSSRDFWYGEQFF.

V usage is TRBV18 and J usage is TRBJ2-7; D uncertain. The V and J ends lost 5 bases and 2 bases respectively, with 16 bases between them. This CDR3 spans 15 amino acids. Per germline, CDR1 KGHSH and CDR2 LQKENI. The CDR3 protein is CASSADALGAYEQYF. The CDR3 region has the DNA TGTGCCAGCTCAGCGGACGCTTTAGGCGCCTACGAGCAGTACTTC. Drawing the rest from reference TRBV18 and TRBJ2-7, the complete variable domain is NAGVMQNPRHLVRRRGQEARLRCSPMKGHSHVYWYRQLPEEGLKFMVYLQKENIIDESGMPKERFSAEFPKEGPSILRIQQVVRGDSAAYFCASSADALGAYEQYFGPGTRLTVT.

The chain couples TRBV6-4 to TRBJ2-1; 8 bases are shared with TRBD1. In germline, CDR1 is MRHNA, CDR2 SNTAGT. This CDR3 region has 15 residues. The J segment lost 4 bases and the V segment lost 3 bases, leaving 5 bases of the junction unmatched. The CDR3 DNA follows: TGTGCCAGCAGTGAGGACAGGGCGGTATACAATGAGCAGTTCTTC. This gives the protein CASSEDRAVYNEQFF.

The CDR3 DNA sequence: TGTGCCAGCAGCCCGCGACTAGCGGGAGCAGGGGGTGAGCAGTTCTTC. Protein product: CASSPRLAGAGGEQFF. V is TRBV7-6 and J is TRBJ2-1, with 12 bases matching TRBD2. Germline CDR1 and CDR2: SGHVS and FNYEAQ. With V trimmed by 5 bases and J by 9 bases, 11 bases remained unmatched. The CDR3 covers 16 residues. Drawing the rest from reference TRBV7-6 and TRBJ2-1, the complete variable domain is GAGVSQSPRYKVTKRGQDVALRCDPISGHVSLYWYRQALGQGPEFLTYFNYEAQQDKSGLPNDRFSAERPEGSISTLTIQRTEQRDSAMYRCASSPRLAGAGGEQFFGPGTRLTVL.

The genes are TRBV5-1 and TRBJ2-2; D is undetermined. The V gene's germline CDR1 is SGHRS and CDR2 YFSETQ. V lost 2 bases, J lost 4 bases, and 12 bases lay in between. This CDR3 region has 15 residues. CDR3 amino acids: CASSFDGLVTGELFF. The CDR3 coding sequence is TGCGCCAGCAGCTTTGATGGGCTAGTCACCGGGGAGCTGTTTTTT.

The V gene is TRBV5-5, the J gene TRBJ1-5; TRBD1 is a possible D gene (5 bases). CDR3 length equals 15 residues. Trimming took 0 bases from V and 1 from J, leaving 8 bases between them. Germline-derived CDR1 and CDR2 are SGHKS and YYEKEE (reference sequence). CDR3 DNA sequence: TGTGCCAGCAGCTTGGAGACAGCAAGCAATCAGCCCCAGCATTTT. Its protein is CASSLETASNQPQHF.

This clone was found once. This chain uses TRBV4-3 with TRBJ2-7, with 10 bases matching TRBD2. Unmatched junction bases numbered 10, after V lost 0 bases and J lost 2 bases. The CDR3 extends over 18 amino acids. Germline CDR1 and CDR2: LGHNA and YSLEER. This chain's CDR3 is CASSQDDARGLATYEQYF. DNA of the CDR3: TGCGCCAGCAGCCAAGATGACGCCCGGGGACTAGCGACCTACGAGCAGTACTTC.

The chain recombines TRBV7-6 with TRBJ2-7, with 11 bases fitting TRBD1. Unmatched junction bases numbered 3, after V lost 1 base and J lost 4 bases. The CDR3 contains 15 residues. Germline-derived CDR1 and CDR2 are SGHVS and FNYEAQ. CDR3 sequence: CASSLGTGGDYEQYF. The CDR3 nucleotides are TGTGCCAGCAGCTTAGGGACAGGGGGCGATTACGAGCAGTACTTC.

The chain uses TRBV14 and TRBJ2-5; TRBD2 aligns across 9 bases. Losses at the gene ends were 3 bases for V and 5 bases for J; bases not matched to a gene: 13. The CDR3 is 17 residues long. Germline V gene sequence: CDR1 SGHDN, CDR2 FVKESK. The DNA of the CDR3 is TGTGCCAGCAGCCAGTCGGATAGCGGGAGTGGATGGGAGACCCAGTACTTC. Encoded protein: CASSQSDSGSGWETQYF.

This sequence joins TRBV14 and TRBJ2-3; TRBD1 agrees at 8 bases. V lost 2 bases and J lost 5; bases outside the gene matches: 6. Germline V gene sequence: CDR1 SGHDN, CDR2 FVKESK. The CDR3 has 15 amino acids. This chain's CDR3 is CASSQPGQVEDTQYF. The CDR3, as DNA: TGTGCCAGCAGCCAACCGGGACAGGTTGAAGATACGCAGTATTTT.

This clone has just one count. The V call is TRBV28, the J call TRBJ2-3; TRBD1 is a possible D gene (5 bases). The CDR3 spans 14 residues. Germline V gene sequence: CDR1 MDHEN, CDR2 SYDVKM. V lost 2 bases and J lost 4, with 10 bases in between. CDR3 protein: CASSLLGRSDTQYF. DNA for the CDR3: TGTGCCAGCAGTTTACTGGGGCGGTCAGATACGCAGTATTTT.

This clone has a single count. The chain is built from TRBV6-4 and TRBJ2-1; 8 positions match TRBD2. Germline-derived CDR1 and CDR2 are MRHNA and SNTAGT. The CDR3 is 17 residues long. J lost 0 bases, V lost 6 bases, and 10 bases had no gene match. In DNA, the CDR3 is TGTGCCAGCAGAAGGGCGGGCGGGAGGAGCTCCTACAATGAGCAGTTCTTC. Protein sequence: CASRRAGGRSSYNEQFF.

Comments on this clone: This sample also contains other DNA sequences that code for the same CDR3. The V call is TRBV9, the J call TRBJ2-1; 7 nucleotides line up with TRBD2. Germline values: CDR1 SGDLS, CDR2 YYNGEE. The V and J ends lost 0 bases and 1 base, in that order; junction bases with no gene match: 1. The CDR3 has 15 residues. The CDR3 protein is CASSVALASYNEQFF. CDR3 in DNA: TGTGCCAGCAGCGTAGCACTAGCGTCCTACAATGAGCAGTTCTTC.

The J gene is TRBJ2-1, the V gene TRBV14, with TRBD1 as a possible D gene (5 bases). The germline CDR1 and CDR2 sequences are SGHDN and FVKESK. Trimming shortened V by 0 bases and J by 8 bases, and 11 bases separated the two germline ends. The CDR3 is 14 residues long. The CDR3 protein is CASSQEIGADEQFF. The CDR3 DNA is TGTGCCAGCAGCCAAGAAATAGGGGCGGATGAGCAGTTCTTC.

The chain uses TRBV5-6 and TRBJ2-1; TRBD1 aligns across 7 bases. CDR3 length: 12 amino acids. Losses at the gene ends were 4 bases for V and 9 bases for J; bases not matched to a gene: 4. Germline V lookup: CDR1 SGHDT, CDR2 YYEEEE. The DNA for the CDR3 is TGTGCCAGCAGCGCAACAGGGGTTGAGCAGTTCTTC. Protein sequence: CASSATGVEQFF.

The chain combines TRBV4-2 with TRBJ2-3; D not resolved. This CDR3 has 11 residues. V was shortened by 1 base and J by 7 bases, with 3 bases between the two germline ends. Germline loops: CDR1 LGHNA, CDR2 YNFKEQ. CDR3 amino acids: CASSQANTQYF. The CDR3 nucleotides read TGTGCCAGCAGCCAAGCAAATACGCAGTATTTT.

The chain carries TRBV9 and TRBJ2-2; 7 nucleotides align to TRBD2. The CDR3 is 15 amino acids. After removal of 3 bases from V and 5 bases from J, the junction contained 7 bases not matched to a gene. Germline V CDR1 and CDR2: SGDLS, YYNGEE. This chain's CDR3 is CASSGGGSGTGELFF. CDR3 nucleotides: TGTGCCAGCAGCGGAGGCGGGAGCGGGACCGGGGAGCTGTTTTTT.

The J gene is TRBJ2-2, the V gene TRBV6-5, with a tentative D call TRBD1 (5 bases). Germline CDR1 and CDR2: MNHEY and SVGAGI. CDR3 length: 15 amino acids. V gave up 6 bases and J gave up 3 bases, with 14 bases separating them. CDR3 loop: CASRTSGPHTGELFF. The DNA for the CDR3 is TGTGCCAGCAGAACGTCAGGGCCGCACACCGGGGAGCTGTTTTTT.